This record concerns one T cell receptor (beta chain) sequence. Its antigen is not known. A multiplex PCR was run with 60 Vbeta primers and 13 Jbeta primers. TCRdb's table, derived via immunoSEQ multiplex PCR, lists solely in-frame clones and lacks some. The data hold roughly 200,000 clones, with around a tenth observed a single time. The sample originates from a study of cytomegalovirus exposure and HLA in healthy donors. Study-wide background: HLA-typed donors contributed some 87 million unique TCRs, which were held in an early data release.

Notes on the study in general: Follow-up analysis seemed to connect common viral pathogens with several of the most significant clusters identified. Being indistinguishable, some V segments were excluded, TRBV6-2 and TRBV6-3 among them.

CDR1 and CDR2 from the germline V gene are SGHNT and YYREEE (reference sequence). The CDR3 contains 15 residues. The sequencing input was PBMCs. The receptor comes from a woman between 25 and 40 years old in good health and CMV-seropositive. V and J are TRBV5-4 and TRBJ2-5; D perhaps matches TRBD2 (5 bases). TRBJ2-7 explains the end of the DNA better; the J call may be wrong. CDR3 region: CASSLGSRTSYEQYF. The CDR3 nucleotides are TGTGCCAGCAGCTTGGGTTCCAGGACTTCCTACGAGCAGTACTTC.